The rows below give T cell receptor beta chains drawn from one sample of a study of blood T cell repertoires in COVID-19. Sequencing was performed with immunoSEQ multiplex PCR; in TCRdb, only in-frame clones are kept and a portion is missing. The sample holds 150,000 to 200,000 clones; around 82% are singletons and the top ten take 17%. The sample was PBMCs or T cells enriched from blood (not recorded which). All receptors come from a woman aged 45 to 65 with acute COVID-19. Each CDR3 is given without its conserved first and last residue. Each record gives: V gene, J gene, CDR3 protein.

TRBV5-1	TRBJ1-3	ASSFQVGQGTGNTIY
TRBV29-1	TRBJ1-2	SVEGLVGTAPAANYGYT
TRBV4-2	TRBJ2-6	ASSPSEGQLGSFLT
TRBV11-2	TRBJ1-5	ASSLDGADQPQH
TRBV27	TRBJ1-2	ASSLYRTGGDYGYT
TRBV5-1	TRBJ2-1	ASSVPGQEFLNEQF
TRBV24-1	TRBJ2-3	ATSDSARPDTQY
TRBV4-1	TRBJ1-1	ASSQEAANTEAF
TRBV10-3	TRBJ1-2	AIRGTGPGGYT
TRBV7-9	TRBJ2-1	ASSLVRYNEQF
TRBV15	TRBJ1-2	ATSRGTNRGEGYT